This entry lists 30 T cell receptor beta chains sequenced from one sample in a study of blood T cell repertoires in COVID-19. Repertoires were generated with immunoSEQ multiplex PCR, while TCRdb's copy carries only in-frame clones and drops some. The sample has a few hundred thousand clones; 87% are singletons. The sample comprised PBMCs or T cells enriched from blood (not recorded which). These receptors were collected from a woman aged 18-29 years who had recovered from COVID-19.

This clone showed up just a few times. The chain recombines TRBV6-5 with TRBJ2-7, with 7 nucleotides matching TRBD1. V shed 5 bases, J shed 0 bases, and the junction held 4 bases outside the gene matches. In germline, CDR1 is MNHEY, CDR2 SVGAGI. There are 14 residues in the CDR3. CDR3 region: CASSRDRSSYEQYF. CDR3 DNA: TGTGCCAGCAGTCGGGACAGATCCTCCTACGAGCAGTACTTC.

The chain combines TRBV6-4 with TRBJ2-7; D is possibly TRBD2 (5 bases). The CDR3 spans 15 residues. CDR1 and CDR2 (germline): MRHNA, SNTAGT. V was clipped by 4 bases and J by 0 bases, with 13 bases between them. CDR3 protein: CASSASGFGSYEQYF. CDR3 nucleotides: TGTGCCAGCAGTGCTTCGGGGTTCGGCTCCTACGAGCAGTACTTC.

The chain recombines TRBV19 with TRBJ1-2; D not certain. Germline lookup yields CDR1 LNHDA and CDR2 SQIVND (reference sequence). The CDR3 is made up of 13 amino acids. The germline V and J ends were trimmed by 2 bases and 3 bases, with 7 bases remaining between them. The chain's CDR3 is CASSINRYYGYTF. CDR3 coding DNA: TGTGCCAGTAGTATAAACAGATACTATGGCTACACCTTC.

In nucleotides, the CDR3 is TGTGCCAGCAGTTTCCAGGGGAGCTCTGGAAACACCATATATTTT. Amino acid sequence: CASSFQGSSGNTIYF. The gene calls are TRBV28 and TRBJ1-3; D might be TRBD1 (6 bases). V shed 3 bases and J shed 0 bases, with 9 bases lying between them. CDR1 and CDR2 from the germline V gene are MDHEN and SYDVKM. The CDR3 extends over 15 amino acids. Using reference TRBV28 and TRBJ1-3 for the parts outside the CDR3, the full variable domain is DVKVTQSSRYLVKRTGEKVFLECVQDMDHENMFWYRQDPGLGLRLIYFSYDVKMKEKGDIPEGYSVSREKKERFSLILESASTNQTSMYLCASSFQGSSGNTIYFGEGSWLTVV.

The rearrangement links TRBV5-1 to TRBJ1-2; perhaps TRBD1 as D (5 bases). CDR1 and CDR2 from the germline V gene are SGHRS and YFSETQ. Trimming left V 0 bases short and J 4 bases short, with 10 bases between. CDR3 length equals 14 residues. As DNA, the CDR3 is TGCGCCAGCAGCTTGGGCGACAGTGGCTATGGCTACACCTTC. Amino acids: CASSLGDSGYGYTF.

The chain couples TRBV5-6 to TRBJ1-1, with 8 bases that match TRBD1. J was trimmed by 5 bases and V by 1 base; bases with no gene match: 10. This CDR3 region has 16 residues. Germline V gene data show CDR1 as SGHDT and CDR2 as YYEEEE. The CDR3 reads CASSLWYTGGVTEAFF. CDR3 sequence (DNA): TGTGCCAGCAGCTTGTGGTACACAGGGGGAGTGACTGAAGCTTTCTTT.

The gene calls are TRBV9 and TRBJ2-3; 11 positions match TRBD2. CDR1 SGDLS and CDR2 YYNGEE come from the germline V gene. The CDR3 extends over 15 amino acids. V lost 3 bases, J lost 2 bases, and 2 bases stayed unmatched. The CDR3 DNA reads as TGTGCCAGCAGCGGGGGACTAGCGGACACAGATACGCAGTATTTT. Translating gives CASSGGLADTDTQYF.

This clone was observed a single time. This rearrangement joins TRBV11-2 to TRBJ2-7, with 15 bases aligning to TRBD2. Trimming removed 3 bases from V and 7 bases from J; junction bases left unmatched: 16. The CDR3 is made up of 19 amino acids. Germline-derived CDR1 and CDR2 are SGHAT and FQNNGV. In nucleotides, the CDR3 is TGTGCCAGCAGCTTGCGGGGCGGACTAGCGGGAGGGTCTTTTATGGAGCAGTACTTC. Amino acid sequence: CASSLRGGLAGGSFMEQYF.

The chain couples TRBV9 to TRBJ2-1; D may be TRBD2 (5 bases). V was trimmed by 1 base and J by 6 bases, leaving 11 bases between them. Germline CDR1 SGDLS, CDR2 YYNGEE. The CDR3 runs to 14 residues. The CDR3: CASSVRGLGNEQFF. CDR3 in DNA: TGTGCCAGCAGCGTACGCGGGTTGGGCAATGAGCAGTTCTTC.

The CDR3 DNA follows: TGTGCCAGCAGCCAAGATTCTCAGGGGGGCAAAGAGACCCAGTACTTC. The encoded protein is CASSQDSQGGKETQYF. This chain joins TRBV3-1 (or the pseudogene TRBV3-2) and TRBJ2-5; perhaps TRBD1 as D (7 bases). The CDR3 contains 16 residues. The germline V gene encodes CDR1 LGHDT and CDR2 YNNKEL (reference sequence). V was cut by 0 bases and J by 3 bases, with 14 bases left in between.

This clone is a singleton in its sample. The V and J genes are TRBV6-2 or TRBV6-3 and TRBJ2-4; 8 positions agree with TRBD1. V lost 2 bases and J lost 1; bases outside the gene matches: 7. CDR1 and CDR2 (germline): MNHEY, SVGEGT. The CDR3 is made up of 17 amino acids. The CDR3 sequence is CASSYPTGDRAKNIQYF. DNA of the CDR3: TGTGCCAGCAGTTACCCGACAGGGGACAGGGCCAAAAACATTCAGTACTTC.

The sample holds one count of this clone. The chain couples TRBV2 to TRBJ2-7; D perhaps matches TRBD1 (6 bases). The CDR3 length is 14 residues. Trimming shortened V by 2 bases and J by 2 bases, and 10 bases separated the two germline ends. Germline V lookup: CDR1 SNHLY, CDR2 FYNNEI. CDR3 in DNA: TGTGCCAGCAGTGAATTACAGGGTCCCTACGAGCAGTACTTC. Translated, it gives CASSELQGPYEQYF.

J is TRBJ1-1 and V is TRBV2; maybe TRBD1 (6 bases). Germline-derived CDR1 and CDR2 are SNHLY and FYNNEI. CDR3 length: 13 residues. Trimming removed 5 bases at V and 3 bases at J, with 10 bases between. CDR3 sequence reads: CASSTGYHTEAFF. The CDR3 DNA sequence: TGTGCCAGCAGTACAGGGTATCACACTGAAGCTTTCTTT.

J is TRBJ2-7 and V is TRBV12-3 or TRBV12-4; D uncertain. Trimming stripped 4 bases from V and 7 bases from J, with 11 bases between. This CDR3 has 12 residues. In DNA, the CDR3 is TGTGCCAGCAGTTCCGGGTCGCGGGAGCAGTACTTC. It yields the protein CASSSGSREQYF.

The chain recombines TRBV10-3 with TRBJ2-3; 7 bases align to TRBD1. CDR1 is ENHRY and CDR2 is SYGVKD in the germline V gene. This CDR3 comprises 17 residues. Trimming removed 0 bases from V and 4 bases from J; junction bases left unmatched: 10. CDR3 region: CAISESRQGRGADTQYF. For the CDR3, the DNA is TGTGCCATCAGTGAGTCCCGACAGGGAAGGGGCGCAGATACGCAGTATTTT.

This chain uses TRBV6-5 with TRBJ2-7, with D perhaps matching TRBD2 (6 bases). This CDR3 spans 15 amino acids. V lost 2 bases and J 3 bases, leaving 14 bases between the germline ends. The germline V gene encodes CDR1 MNHEY and CDR2 SVGAGI. The CDR3 loop reads CASSYRGQGGYEQYF. The CDR3 DNA reads as TGTGCCAGCAGTTACCGTGGGCAGGGAGGCTACGAGCAGTACTTC.

The V call is TRBV7-9, the J call TRBJ1-4; 7 bases match TRBD1. The CDR3 spans 15 residues. V was clipped by 2 bases and J by 8 bases; unmatched bases: 8. Germline loops: CDR1 SEHNR, CDR2 FQNEAQ (reference sequence). The CDR3 here is CASSLFEQGVEKLFF. Written as DNA, the CDR3 is TGTGCCAGCAGCTTATTTGAGCAGGGGGTGGAAAAACTGTTTTTT. The full variable domain, in which reference TRBV7-9 and TRBJ1-4 provide the parts outside the CDR3, is DTGVSQNPRHKITKRGQNVTFRCDPISEHNRLYWYRQTLGQGPEFLTYFQNEAQLEKSRLLSDRFSAERPKGSFSTLEIQRTEQGDSAMYLCASSLFEQGVEKLFFGSGTQLSVL.

The genes are TRBV5-1 and TRBJ1-6; 9 nucleotides match TRBD1. Germline assignment: CDR1 SGHRS and CDR2 YFSETQ. The CDR3 loop spans 16 amino acids. The trim removed 4 bases at V and 8 bases at J, leaving 10 bases unmatched. CDR3 nucleotide sequence: TGCGCCAGCAGCCCAACAGGGGGCGAATGGGATTCACCCCTCCACTTT. It is translated as CASSPTGGEWDSPLHF.

The chain joins TRBV11-2 to TRBJ1-1, with TRBD1 matching 7 bases. The ends lost 5 bases at V and 0 bases at J; junction bases unmatched: 15. Germline V gives CDR1 SGHAT, CDR2 FQNNGV. The length of the CDR3 is 18 residues. In DNA, the CDR3 is TGTGCCAGCAGCCTACCAAGGGGGCGATTTGCCTTGAACACTGAAGCTTTCTTT. It translates to CASSLPRGRFALNTEAFF.

The table lists this clone with a count of one. The chain couples TRBV5-6 to TRBJ2-5; TRBD2 aligns across 8 bases. V shed 4 bases, J shed 3 bases, and the junction held 5 bases outside the gene matches. The CDR3 has 14 amino acids. Germline V CDR1 and CDR2: SGHDT, YYEEEE. The CDR3 DNA reads as TGTGCCAGCAGCGCTGTTAGCGGGGAAGAGACCCAGTACTTC. Translated, it gives CASSAVSGEETQYF.

V gene TRBV19 combines with J gene TRBJ2-1; D is uncertain. CDR3 length: 15 residues. CDR1 and CDR2 from the germline V gene are LNHDA and SQIVND (reference sequence). Between the trimmed V and J ends, which lost 2 bases and 0 bases, there was a span of 8 bases. The CDR3 bases are TGTGCCAGTAGTATAACGTCTAACTCCTACAATGAGCAGTTCTTC. Protein: CASSITSNSYNEQFF.

The J gene is TRBJ1-2, the V gene TRBV7-9; possibly TRBD1 for D (6 bases). The germline CDR1 and CDR2 sequences are SEHNR and FQNEAQ (reference sequence). V lost 4 bases to trimming and J lost 3 bases, with 27 bases between them. The CDR3 runs 19 residues. The CDR3 DNA reads TGTGCCAGCAGCTCCCCTAACGGGGGGGACAAGGGGATCGACTATGGCTACACCTTC. Translating it yields CASSSPNGGDKGIDYGYTF.

The chain employs TRBV5-1 and TRBJ2-3; D ambiguous. The V gene lost 1 base and the J gene lost 4 bases, with 10 bases spanning the gap. CDR3 length: 14 amino acids. CDR1 and CDR2 (germline): SGHRS, YFSETQ. This chain's CDR3 is CASSLFEPADTQYF. CDR3 DNA: TGCGCCAGCAGCTTGTTCGAACCAGCAGATACGCAGTATTTT. The variable domain in full, with the rest retrieved from reference TRBV5-1 and TRBJ2-3, is KAGVTQTPRYLIKTRGQQVTLSCSPISGHRSVSWYQQTPGQGLQFLFEYFSETQRNKGNFPGRFSGRQFSNSRSEMNVSTLELGDSALYLCASSLFEPADTQYFGPGTRLTVL.

The chain employs TRBV27 and TRBJ1-5; D is ambiguous. CDR3 length: 14 residues. Germline V gene lookup returns CDR1 MNHEY and CDR2 SMNVEV (reference sequence). Trimming shortened V by 3 bases and J by 5 bases, and 11 bases separated the two germline ends. CDR3 protein: CASSFSRVDQPQHF. The CDR3 DNA reads TGTGCCAGCAGTTTTTCGAGGGTTGATCAGCCCCAGCATTTT.

CDR3 DNA sequence: TGTGCCAGCAGTTTCCGTGATGGCTACACCTTC. The encoded protein is CASSFRDGYTF. V is TRBV12-3 or TRBV12-4 and J is TRBJ1-2; D not resolved. The CDR3 sequence is 11 residues long. The V end was cut by 3 bases, the J end by 6 bases, with 5 bases between.

The chain joins TRBV5-1 to TRBJ2-1; a weak D match, TRBD2 (6 bases). The CDR3 consists of 16 residues. The germline V gene encodes CDR1 SGHRS and CDR2 YFSETQ. Trimming took off 1 base at V and 9 bases at J, with 20 bases between the two ends. Here the CDR3 reads CASSLQLGGTAGEQFF. CDR3 bases: TGCGCCAGCAGCTTGCAACTTGGGGGGACCGCGGGTGAGCAGTTCTTC.

This chain links TRBV5-1 with TRBJ2-2; 8 nucleotides match TRBD1. This CDR3 is 14 amino acids long. Losses at the gene ends were 4 bases for V and 2 bases for J; bases not matched to a gene: 1. Germline V gene data show CDR1 as SGHRS and CDR2 as YFSETQ. This CDR3 is CASSGQGNTGELFF. CDR3 in DNA: TGCGCCAGCAGCGGACAGGGTAACACCGGGGAGCTGTTTTTT.

The genes are TRBV9 and TRBJ2-7, with D hard to call. Germline-derived CDR1 and CDR2 are SGDLS and YYNGEE. This CDR3 is built from 12 residues. V was shortened by 4 bases and J by 0 bases, with 5 bases between the two germline ends. Here the CDR3 reads CASSSSSYEQYF. The CDR3 DNA is TGTGCCAGCAGCTCTAGCTCCTACGAGCAGTACTTC.

The J gene is TRBJ2-7, the V gene TRBV2; 7 positions agree with TRBD2. The CDR3 loop spans 14 amino acids. V shed 7 bases and J 0 bases; nucleotides not matched to a gene: 6. From germline, CDR1 is SNHLY and CDR2 FYNNEI. CDR3 in amino acids: CASIAGEFSYEQYF. The CDR3, as DNA: TGTGCCAGCATCGCGGGGGAATTCTCCTACGAGCAGTACTTC.

This clone was found many times. This same CDR3 is encoded by further DNA sequences in the sample. V and J are TRBV5-6 and TRBJ1-2; D not certain. CDR1 SGHDT and CDR2 YYEEEE come from the germline V gene. V was cut by 0 bases and J by 5 bases, with 8 bases left in between. The CDR3 length is 13 residues. The CDR3 nucleotides are TGTGCCAGCAGCTTGGAGGGAGCTTATGGCTACACCTTC. This codes for CASSLEGAYGYTF.